The rows below give T cell receptor beta chains drawn from one sample of a study of cytomegalovirus exposure and HLA in healthy donors. The table came from immunoSEQ multiplex PCR; TCRdb's copy has only in-frame clones and leaves some out. This table holds roughly 170,000 clones, 80% found once. The specimen was PBMCs. Every receptor here comes from a man aged 25 to 40 in good health and CMV-seronegative. CDR3s include the opening cysteine and the closing phenylalanine or tryptophan. The order of the fields is CDR3 protein, CDR3 DNA, clone size, J gene, D gene, V gene, CDR3 length. D genes are given only for firm matches. Clone size is given for some rows only: seen once, a few or many times, or a class if the clone is expanded.

CASRGLVPDTQYF	TGTGCCAGCAGGGGCCTCGTCCCAGATACGCAGTATTTT	.	TRBJ2-3	.	TRBV2	13
CASSFQGTETQYF	TGTGCCAGCAGCTTCCAGGGAACGGAGACCCAGTACTTC	once	TRBJ2-5	.	TRBV7-3	13
CATLGPGGLNTEAFF	TGTGCCACTCTAGGGCCAGGGGGCCTGAACACTGAAGCTTTCTTT	.	TRBJ1-1	TRBD1	TRBV19	15
CASSLRVAGPYEQYF	TGTGCCAGCAGTTTGAGGGTAGCGGGGCCCTACGAGCAGTACTTC	.	TRBJ2-7	TRBD2	TRBV28	15
CASSQVGLAGNQETQYF	TGCGCCAGCAGCCAAGTAGGACTAGCGGGGAACCAAGAGACCCAGTACTTC	.	TRBJ2-5	TRBD2	TRBV4-1	17
CASSSSVREQFF	TGTGCCAGCAGCTCTAGCGTCCGGGAGCAGTTCTTC	.	TRBJ2-1	.	TRBV7-2	12
CASSRALAGIDTQYF	TGTGCCAGCAGCCGTGCTCTAGCGGGAATAGATACGCAGTATTTT	.	TRBJ2-3	TRBD2	TRBV11-2	15
CAWRLAGASNEQFF	TGTGCCTGGAGGCTAGCGGGGGCGTCAAATGAGCAGTTCTTC	.	TRBJ2-1	TRBD2	TRBV30	14
CASSLGSGYEQYF	TGTGCCAGCAGCTTAGGCTCGGGGTACGAGCAGTACTTC	.	TRBJ2-7	.	TRBV11-2	13
CASSSRDRGYEQYF	TGTGCCAGCAGCTCCAGGGACAGGGGGTACGAGCAGTACTTC	few	TRBJ2-7	TRBD1	TRBV7-9	14
CASSESKTAGYNEQFF	TGCGCCAGCAGTGAGTCGAAGACAGCGGGCTACAATGAGCAGTTCTTC	.	TRBJ2-1	.	TRBV10-1	16
CASSSHLGGQETQYF	TGTGCCAGCAGTTCCCATCTAGGGGGCCAAGAGACCCAGTACTTC	few	TRBJ2-5	.	TRBV28	15
CASSRDRGRTTEAFF	TGTGCCAGCAGCCGGGACAGGGGGCGCACCACTGAAGCTTTCTTT	.	TRBJ1-1	TRBD1	TRBV9	15
CASSQDAYYGYTF	TGCGCCAGCAGCCAAGATGCGTACTATGGCTACACCTTC	once	TRBJ1-2	.	TRBV4-3	13
CASSPRESVIEAFF	TGTGCCAGCAGCCCTAGAGAGAGTGTGATTGAAGCTTTCTTT	once	TRBJ1-1	.	TRBV7-9	14
CASRNSDPGQGDYEQYF	TGTGCCAGCAGGAACTCTGATCCGGGACAGGGGGACTACGAGCAGTACTTC	.	TRBJ2-7	.	TRBV21-1	17
CSVAESNQPQHF	TGCAGCGTTGCCGAGAGCAATCAGCCCCAGCATTTT	.	TRBJ1-5	.	TRBV29-1	12
CASSTGLAGGYYEQYF	TGCGCCAGCAGCACCGGACTAGCGGGGGGCTACTACGAGCAGTACTTC	once	TRBJ2-7	TRBD2	TRBV5-1	16
CASSLVAGTKNIQYF	TGTGCCAGCAGTTTAGTGGCAGGGACCAAAAACATTCAGTACTTC	few	TRBJ2-4	.	TRBV28	15
CASSPRQPKNEKLFF	TGTGCCAGCTCACCACGGCAACCGAAGAATGAAAAACTGTTTTTT	.	TRBJ1-4	.	TRBV18	15
CASSQDGAGGSEQYF	TGCGCCAGCAGCCAAGATGGAGCGGGAGGATCCGAGCAGTACTTC	many	TRBJ2-7	TRBD2	TRBV4-1	15
CASSNGMNTEAFF	TGTGCCAGCAGCAACGGGATGAACACTGAAGCTTTCTTT	few	TRBJ1-1	.	TRBV7-2	13
CASLSGEGDNEQFF	TGCGCCAGTTTATCGGGAGAGGGCGACAATGAGCAGTTCTTC	.	TRBJ2-1	.	TRBV5-1	14
CASSLGGRDGYGYTF	TGCGCCAGCAGCTTGGGCGGCAGGGATGGCTATGGCTACACCTTC	.	TRBJ1-2	.	TRBV5-1	15
CASSDFSGRNEQYF	TGTGCCAGTAGTGACTTTAGCGGGAGAAACGAGCAGTACTTC	few	TRBJ2-7	TRBD2	TRBV19	14
CAWSGLGVTPLHF	TGTGCCTGGAGTGGGTTGGGCGTGACACCCCTCCACTTT	.	TRBJ1-6	.	TRBV30	13
CASSGAGEYEQYF	TGTGCCAGCAGCGGGGCAGGGGAGTACGAGCAGTACTTC	.	TRBJ2-7	.	TRBV5-5	13
CAWSAGQGPITDTQYF	TGTGCCTGGAGTGCCGGACAGGGTCCGATCACAGATACGCAGTATTTT	.	TRBJ2-3	TRBD1	TRBV30	16
CASSSPQTSGRGPYNEQFF	TGTGCCAGCAGTTCACCCCAAACTAGCGGGAGGGGACCCTACAATGAGCAGTTCTTC	.	TRBJ2-1	TRBD2	TRBV28	19
CASTVYSGLGNQPQHF	TGTGCCAGTACCGTTTACTCAGGGCTTGGCAATCAGCCCCAGCATTTT	.	TRBJ1-5	.	TRBV19	16
CAISGDRGVHEQYF	TGTGCCATCAGCGGGGACAGGGGAGTCCACGAGCAGTACTTC	.	TRBJ2-7	TRBD1	TRBV10-3	14
CASRTGIQGKLFF	TGTGCCAGCAGGACCGGGATCCAAGGAAAACTGTTTTTT	.	TRBJ1-4	.	TRBV6-1	13
CASSPRQGPQPQHF	TGTGCCAGCAGCCCGCGACAGGGCCCTCAGCCCCAGCATTTT	.	TRBJ1-5	TRBD1	TRBV7-8	14
CATSRDGATISGNTIYF	TGTGCCACCAGCAGAGATGGGGCCACAATCTCTGGAAACACCATATATTTT	few	TRBJ1-3	.	TRBV15	17
CAISDRDRGGELFF	TGTGCCATCAGTGATCGGGACAGGGGCGGGGAGCTGTTTTTT	.	TRBJ2-2	TRBD1	TRBV10-3	14
CASSLGTSQVNEQFF	TGTGCCAGCAGCCTCGGAACTAGCCAAGTCAATGAGCAGTTCTTC	few	TRBJ2-1	.	TRBV4-2	15
CASTLNTEAFF	TGTGCCAGCACCCTAAACACTGAAGCTTTCTTT	.	TRBJ1-1	.	TRBV28	11
CASSLAREKPYEQYF	TGTGCCAGCAGCTTAGCTAGGGAGAAACCCTACGAGCAGTACTTC	.	TRBJ2-7	.	TRBV11-2	15
CASSSSRDREIPDTQYF	TGTGCCAGCAGCTCGTCCCGGGACAGGGAAATACCAGATACGCAGTATTTT	.	TRBJ2-3	TRBD1	TRBV7-9	17
CASSGGDGRSTDTQYF	TGTGCCAGCAGCGGGGGGGACGGACGTAGCACAGATACGCAGTATTTT	.	TRBJ2-3	.	TRBV21-1	16
CASSIQRGQETQYF	TGTGCCAGCAGTATACAGCGGGGCCAAGAGACCCAGTACTTC	.	TRBJ2-5	TRBD2	TRBV25-1	14
CASSLVAGVGETQYF	TGTGCCAGCAGCCTAGTAGCGGGGGTTGGTGAGACCCAGTACTTC	.	TRBJ2-5	TRBD2	TRBV9	15
CSAPGGFQETQYF	TGCAGCGCCCCCGGGGGTTTTCAAGAGACCCAGTACTTC	.	TRBJ2-5	.	TRBV29-1	13
CASRPGGQPQHF	TGTGCCAGCAGGCCAGGGGGGCAGCCCCAGCATTTT	.	TRBJ1-5	TRBD1	TRBV2	12
CASSLTRLTSSYNSPLHF	TGTGCCAGCAGCTTAACCAGGTTGACCAGCTCCTATAATTCACCCCTCCACTTT	once	TRBJ1-6	.	TRBV7-2	18
CASSLLDRYGYTF	TGTGCCAGCAGCTTATTGGACAGATATGGCTACACCTTC	.	TRBJ1-2	.	TRBV7-9	13
CASTKLAGANNEQFF	TGTGCCAGCACCAAACTAGCGGGAGCAAACAATGAGCAGTTCTTC	.	TRBJ2-1	TRBD2	TRBV6-6	15
CASSQDPGANYGYTF	TGCGCCAGCAGCCAAGATCCAGGGGCTAACTATGGCTACACCTTC	.	TRBJ1-2	.	TRBV4-1	15
CASSARSSYNSPLHF	TGTGCCAGCAGCGCGAGAAGCTCCTATAATTCACCCCTCCACTTT	.	TRBJ1-6	.	TRBV9	15
CACRRGLPHYEQYF	TGTGCCTGCAGAAGGGGCCTTCCCCACTACGAGCAGTACTTC	.	TRBJ2-7	.	TRBV30	14
CSVERESREAFF	TGCAGCGTTGAGAGGGAAAGCCGTGAAGCTTTCTTT	.	TRBJ1-1	.	TRBV29-1	12
CAWSVTGTRETPLHF	TGTGCCTGGAGTGTAACTGGGACAAGGGAGACACCCCTCCACTTT	.	TRBJ1-6	.	TRBV30	15
CASSSRGSGGETQYF	TGTGCCAGCAGCTCCCGGGGAAGCGGGGGAGAGACCCAGTACTTC	.	TRBJ2-5	TRBD2	TRBV9	15
CASSETPGTEAFF	TGTGCCAGCAGCGAAACTCCGGGGACTGAAGCTTTCTTT	.	TRBJ1-1	.	TRBV7-2	13